In this sample, the clone carrying this T cell receptor (beta chain) turned up many times. What it recognizes is unknown. Trimming pared 1 base from V and 4 bases from J, leaving 13 bases between. From germline, CDR1 is SGHAT and CDR2 FQNNGV. This CDR3 has 15 residues. Samples came from axillary lymph nodes draining the breast cancer. TCRdb used MiXCR to reprocess the multiplex PCR reads, holding one entry per CDR3 protein. The sample lists 150,000 to 250,000 distinct CDR3 sequences, approximately 31% occurring once. These data come from a study of breast tumors, draining lymph nodes, adjacent tissues. Regarding the study as a whole: Data fit most tumor T cells coming from lymph node, expanding in tumor.

This clonotype originated in a female donor with breast cancer. Some clones in this sample may be carry-over from other donors' samples. The chain couples TRBV11-2 to TRBJ2-5; D is possibly TRBD1 (5 bases). The sequenced sample consisted of axillary lymph node tissue. CDR3 residues: CASSLVLGLGETQYF. CDR3 DNA: TGTGCCAGCAGCTTAGTGTTGGGGCTGGGAGAGACCCAGTACTTC. The full variable domain, with the rest looked up from reference TRBV11-2 and TRBJ2-5, is EAGVAQSPRYKIIEKRQSVAFWCNPISGHATLYWYQQILGQGPKLLIQFQNNGVVDDSQLPKDRFSAERLKGVDSTLKIQPAKLEDSAVYLCASSLVLGLGETQYFGPGTRLLVL.